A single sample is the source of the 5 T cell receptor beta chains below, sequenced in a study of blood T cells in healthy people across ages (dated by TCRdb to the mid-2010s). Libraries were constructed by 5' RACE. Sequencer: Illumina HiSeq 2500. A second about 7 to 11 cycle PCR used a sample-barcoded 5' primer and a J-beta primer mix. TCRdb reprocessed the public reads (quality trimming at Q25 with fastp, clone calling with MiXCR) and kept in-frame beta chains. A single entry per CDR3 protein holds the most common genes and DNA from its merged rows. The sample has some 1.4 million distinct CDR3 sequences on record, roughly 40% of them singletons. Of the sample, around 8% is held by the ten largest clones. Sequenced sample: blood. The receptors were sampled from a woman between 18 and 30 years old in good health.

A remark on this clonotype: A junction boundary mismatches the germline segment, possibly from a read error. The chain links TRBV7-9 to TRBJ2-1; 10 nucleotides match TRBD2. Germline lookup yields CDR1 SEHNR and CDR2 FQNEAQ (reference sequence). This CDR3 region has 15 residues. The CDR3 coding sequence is TGTGCCAGCAGCTGGACTAGCGGCGACCACAATGAGCGGTTCTTC. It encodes CASSWTSGDHNERFF. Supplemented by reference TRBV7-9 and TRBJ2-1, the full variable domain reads DTGVSQNPRHKITKRGQNVTFRCDPISEHNRLYWYRQTLGQGPEFLTYFQNEAQLEKSRLLSDRFSAERPKGSFSTLEIQRTEQGDSAMYLCASSWTSGDHNERFFGPGTRLTVL.

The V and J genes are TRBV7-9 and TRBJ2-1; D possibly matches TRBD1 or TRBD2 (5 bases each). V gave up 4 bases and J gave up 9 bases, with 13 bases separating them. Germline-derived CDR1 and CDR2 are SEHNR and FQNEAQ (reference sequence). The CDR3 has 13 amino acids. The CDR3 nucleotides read TGTGCCAGCAGCTCGCCTGGGACGCTTGAGCAGTTCTTC. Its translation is CASSSPGTLEQFF.

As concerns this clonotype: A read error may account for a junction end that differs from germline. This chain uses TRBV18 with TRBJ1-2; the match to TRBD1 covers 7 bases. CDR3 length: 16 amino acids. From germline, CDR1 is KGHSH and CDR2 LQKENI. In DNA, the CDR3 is TGTGCCGGCTCACCCGCTTGGGACAGATTTTCCTATGGCTACACCTTC. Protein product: CAGSPAWDRFSYGYTF. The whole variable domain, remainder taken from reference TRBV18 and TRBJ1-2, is NAGVMQNPRHLVRRRGQEARLRCSPMKGHSHVYWYRQLPEEGLKFMVYLQKENIIDESGMPKERFSAEFPKEGPSILRIQQVVRGDSAAYFCAGSPAWDRFSYGYTFGSGTRLTVV.

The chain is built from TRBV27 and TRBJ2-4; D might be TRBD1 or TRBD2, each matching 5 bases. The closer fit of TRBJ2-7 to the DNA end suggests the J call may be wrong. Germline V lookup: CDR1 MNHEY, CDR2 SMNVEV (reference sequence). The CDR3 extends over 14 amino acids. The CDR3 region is CASSFSTGTSEQYF. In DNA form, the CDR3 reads TGTGCCAGCAGTTTCTCAACCGGGACGAGCGAGCAGTACTTC.

The CDR3 here is CASSLAVIGDTQYF. For the CDR3, the DNA is TGCGCCAGCAGCTTGGCCGTAATCGGAGATACGCAGTATTTT. V is TRBV5-1 and J is TRBJ2-3; no clear D. The CDR3 loop spans 14 amino acids. Germline loops: CDR1 SGHRS, CDR2 YFSETQ. The germline V and J ends were trimmed by 0 bases and 5 bases, with 10 bases remaining between them.